Following are 15 T cell receptor beta chains from one sample sequenced in a study of T cells in Graves' hyperthyroidism and ophthalmopathy (dated by TCRdb to 2018 to 2020). The library was made by multiplex PCR. Sequencing relied on an Illumina HiSeq 2000. The TCR beta CDR3 regions were amplified from the RNA transcripts. The TCR CDR3 was subjected to a first round of RT-PCR using the HTBI primer set and the Qiagen OneStep RT-PCR kit. TCRdb itself trimmed the public reads at Q25 with fastp, ran MiXCR and retained productive beta chains. Here each entry gathers all rows of one CDR3 protein and keeps the most common genes and DNA. This sample lists roughly 510,000 distinct CDR3 sequences; 40% to 50% were detected once. About 45% of the sample belongs to the ten largest clones. Material for sequencing was peripheral blood or thyroid tissue (not recorded which). The receptors shown here come from an adult woman with Graves' disease, either hyperthyroidism or ophthalmopathy (not recorded which).

In DNA form, the CDR3 reads TGTGCCAGCAGCTTCTTGGGGCGGAGGTACGAGCAGTACTTC. Translation: CASSFLGRRYEQYF. This chain joins TRBV7-8 and TRBJ2-7, with D perhaps matching TRBD1 or TRBD2 (5 bases each). The CDR3 covers 14 residues. Looked up from germline, CDR1 is SGHVS and CDR2 is FQNEAQ. V was trimmed by 3 bases and J by 4 bases, leaving 13 bases between them.

The J gene is TRBJ1-5, the V gene TRBV20-1; D unclear. The CDR3 contains 12 residues. The germline V and J ends were trimmed by 3 bases and 5 bases, with 8 bases remaining between them. From germline, CDR1 is DFQATT and CDR2 SNEGSKA (reference sequence). CDR3 in amino acids: CSASNLDQPQHF. Written as DNA, the CDR3 is TGCAGTGCTAGTAATCTGGATCAGCCCCAGCATTTT.

On this clonotype: This likely comes from a read error, as the CDR3 has no conserved phenylalanine or tryptophan at its end. No DNA is shown, since the ends of the CDR3 on it are uncertain; the CDR3 is the one TCRdb lists. The rearrangement links TRBV5-1 to TRBJ2-4; the DNA was not used to check the table's D call, TRBD1. Germline V gene data show CDR1 as SGHRS and CDR2 as YFSETQ. The CDR3 is 10 amino acids in total, end residues counted. The CDR3 sequence: CASSSTAGTG.

This chain connects TRBV14 to TRBJ1-2; 10 bases match TRBD1. Germline V gives CDR1 SGHDN, CDR2 FVKESK. V lost 0 bases, J lost 4 bases, and 5 bases stayed unmatched. CDR3 size: 16 residues. The CDR3 loop reads CASSQDQRDRGYGYTF. DNA for the CDR3: TGTGCCAGCAGCCAAGATCAAAGGGACAGGGGCTATGGCTACACCTTC.

The chain couples TRBV25-1 to TRBJ2-5; D is undetermined. This CDR3 comprises 14 residues. Germline lookup yields CDR1 MGHDK and CDR2 SYGVNS. The germline V and J ends were trimmed by 4 bases and 2 bases, with 11 bases remaining between them. CDR3 sequence reads: CASSVTDKQETQYF. The DNA for the CDR3 is TGTGCCAGCAGTGTTACAGATAAACAAGAGACCCAGTACTTC.

The chain recombines TRBV12-3 or TRBV12-4 with TRBJ1-1; no firm D call. This CDR3 is 15 amino acids long. Trimming pared 6 bases from V and 1 base from J, leaving 15 bases between. The CDR3 sequence: CASRWIGRGNTEAFF. CDR3 DNA sequence: TGTGCCAGCAGGTGGATAGGAAGAGGGAACACTGAAGCTTTCTTT.

This clonotype was picked up a small number of times. This rearrangement joins TRBV10-1 to TRBJ2-3, with D unclear. The CDR3 is made up of 13 amino acids. V dropped 3 bases and J dropped 4 bases, with 8 bases sitting between them. Per the germline V gene, CDR1 is WNHNN and CDR2 is SYGVQD (reference sequence). DNA of the CDR3: TGCGCCAGCAGTGAAAGGGTTCCAGATACGCAGTATTTT. As protein: CASSERVPDTQYF.

The chain recombines TRBV10-3 with TRBJ2-7; no definite D call. Germline loops: CDR1 ENHRY, CDR2 SYGVKD. The CDR3 length is 12 residues. V was shortened by 11 bases and J by 3 bases, with 14 bases between the two germline ends. CDR3 protein: CAGSSAGYEQYF. As DNA, the CDR3 is TGTGCCGGCAGTTCTGCAGGCTACGAGCAGTACTTC.

The rearrangement links TRBV24-1 to TRBJ2-5; 12 bases are a match to TRBD1. With the DNA end fitting TRBJ2-1 better, the J assignment may be wrong. Germline V CDR1 and CDR2: KGHDR, SFDVKD. This CDR3 comprises 17 residues. CDR3 protein: CATSDLIGTGGINEQFF. The CDR3 DNA sequence: TGTGCCACCAGTGATTTAATCGGGACAGGGGGCATCAATGAGCAGTTCTTC.

Remarks on this clonotype: This may arise from a read error, as a much more abundant clone is one base away. The chain has TRBV7-2 and TRBJ1-5, with a possible D match to TRBD1 (5 bases). Germline V lookup: CDR1 SGHTA, CDR2 FQGNSA. This CDR3 region has 13 residues. This CDR3 is CASSPVGGQSQHF. The CDR3 DNA sequence: TGTGCCAGCAGCCCAGTCGGGGGTCAGTCCCAGCATTTT.

This clonotype was seen many times. This chain connects TRBV5-1 to TRBJ2-7; 10 bases agree with TRBD1. Trimming at V came to 4 bases and at J to 4 bases, leaving 5 bases not matched to a gene. The V gene's germline CDR1 is SGHRS and CDR2 YFSETQ. The CDR3 is 14 residues long. CDR3 loop: CASSDPGQGYEQYF. Written as DNA, the CDR3 is TGCGCCAGCAGCGATCCGGGACAGGGGTACGAGCAGTACTTC.

The V gene is TRBV27, the J gene TRBJ2-7, with D tentatively TRBD1 (5 bases). Germline CDR1 and CDR2: MNHEY and SMNVEV (reference sequence). V was cut by 2 bases and J by 3 bases, with 11 bases left in between. This CDR3 has 14 amino acids. CDR3 bases: TGTGCCAGCAGTTTACGACAGACAAACTACGAGCAGTACTTC. Protein product: CASSLRQTNYEQYF.

The chain employs TRBV7-9 and TRBJ2-7, with TRBD2 matching over 14 bases. The V and J ends lost 8 bases and 2 bases, in that order; junction bases with no gene match: 20. Germline assignment: CDR1 SEHNR and CDR2 FQNEAQ (reference sequence). The CDR3 spans 20 residues. In DNA form, the CDR3 reads TGTGCCAGCGGACCACCGCCGGGACTAGCGGGGGCGAAGAGCGCCTACGAGCAGTACTTC. It yields the protein CASGPPPGLAGAKSAYEQYF.

In this sample, this clonotype turned up many times. The gene calls are TRBV11-2 and TRBJ1-4; no definite D call. Per the germline V gene, CDR1 is SGHAT and CDR2 is FQNNGV. Between the trimmed V and J ends, which lost 1 base and 4 bases, there was a span of 7 bases. This CDR3 spans 14 amino acids. CDR3 DNA sequence: TGTGCCAGCAGCTTAGGGCCCTTTAATGAAAAACTGTTTTTT. It codes for CASSLGPFNEKLFF.

The gene calls are TRBV20-1 and TRBJ2-7; D remains ambiguous. Trimming took 3 bases from V and 6 from J, leaving 15 bases between them. Germline CDR1 and CDR2: DFQATT and SNEGSKA (reference sequence). The CDR3 has 13 residues. Here the CDR3 reads CSASQSSPSEQYF. DNA for the CDR3: TGCAGTGCTAGTCAGTCTAGTCCATCCGAGCAGTACTTC.